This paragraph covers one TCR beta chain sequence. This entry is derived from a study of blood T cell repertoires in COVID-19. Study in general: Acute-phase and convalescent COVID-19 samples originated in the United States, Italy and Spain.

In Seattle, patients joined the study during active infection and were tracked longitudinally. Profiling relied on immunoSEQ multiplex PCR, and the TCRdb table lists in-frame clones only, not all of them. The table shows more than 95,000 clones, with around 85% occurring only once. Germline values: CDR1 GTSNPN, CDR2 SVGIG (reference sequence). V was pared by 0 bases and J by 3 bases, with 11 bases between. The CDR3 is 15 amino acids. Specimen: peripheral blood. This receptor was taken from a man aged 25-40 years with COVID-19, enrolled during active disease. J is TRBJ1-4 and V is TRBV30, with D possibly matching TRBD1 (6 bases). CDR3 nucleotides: TGTGCCTGGAGTGTACTCAGGGGTCCTAATGAAAAACTGTTTTTT. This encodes CAWSVLRGPNEKLFF.